This TCR beta chain was recorded in a study of T-cell memory formation after mild COVID-19. General observations from the study: Unconfirmed was the SARS-CoV-2 specificity of second-wave clones that peaked on day 37. That cross-reactive memory joined was suggested by some responding clones appearing in pre-infection memory. CD4/CD8 balance characterized clones contracting day 15 to 85, and CD4+ skew characterized later expanders.

Constant-segment primers served in 5'RACE that generated TCR alpha and TCR beta cDNA libraries bearing sample barcodes and UMIs. TCRdb reprocessed the 5' RACE reads via MiXCR and lists one record per CDR3 protein. The table records 100,000 to 120,000 distinct CDR3 sequences, around a fifth of them present only once. Losses at the gene ends were 2 bases for V and 0 bases for J; bases not matched to a gene: 8. The CDR3 is 18 amino acids. From germline, CDR1 is MGHRA and CDR2 YSYEKL. Remarks on this clonotype: Its matching antigen is unknown.

What was sequenced was PBMCs or a T cell subset sorted from them (not recorded which). V gene TRBV4-1 combines with J gene TRBJ2-5, with 11 nucleotides matching TRBD2. The clonotype comes from a man aged 18 to 35 who had mild COVID-19 (a few samples of this study predate the infection). Cell type and time point are not known. The CDR3 spells CASSQRTRGLADQETQYF. As DNA, the CDR3 is TGCGCCAGCAGCCAAAGGACTCGGGGACTAGCGGACCAAGAGACCCAGTACTTC.